This T cell receptor beta chain was sequenced in a study of beta chain features in type 1 diabetes. V dropped 1 base and J dropped 6 bases, with 16 bases sitting between them. CDR1 is SGHAT, CDR2 FQNNGV, per germline. The CDR3 is 16 residues long. Study results and limitations: Reduced insertions and increased deletions marked VDJ junctions in type 1 diabetes patients.

Investigators reverse transcribed all isolated RNA, so they sequenced expressed TCRB transcripts. Sequencing used immunoSEQ multiplex PCR; TCRdb keeps in-frame clones, though not all of them. Of 250,000 to 350,000 clones in the sample, around 15% were seen once. This clone appeared a few times. Its antigen is unidentified. This clonotype originated in a man aged 30 to 39 in good health. The specimen sequenced was central memory CD4+ T cells from blood. The rearrangement uses TRBV11-2 and TRBJ2-1, with D possibly TRBD2 on 7 matching bases. DNA of the CDR3: TGTGCCAGCAGCTTAGCGGGGTCAGGGGAGGGCAATGAGCAGTTCTTC. Translating it yields CASSLAGSGEGNEQFF.